The present TCR beta chain was sequenced within a study of blood T cell repertoires in COVID-19. Study information: The study drew acute and convalescent COVID-19 samples from the United States, Italy and Spain. PBMCs, B-cell-depleted T cells, or T cells provided the cDNA or gDNA that made up the material.

V lost 1 base, J lost 9 bases, and 8 bases stayed unmatched. Germline lookup yields CDR1 LGHDT and CDR2 YNNKEL (reference sequence). CDR3 length equals 16 residues. As handled by the study authors: Scientists estimated how many nucleated cells there were by amplifying reference gene primers. Clones were sequenced by immunoSEQ multiplex PCR, and TCRdb holds only the in-frame ones, with some missing. V and J calls and clone size are as listed in that table; D and trimming were resolved from the DNA. The sample has about 200,000 clones; 70% to 90% are singletons. The specimen sequenced was peripheral blood. The genes are TRBV3-1 (or the pseudogene TRBV3-2) and TRBJ2-1; 11 bases agree with TRBD2. The receptor was isolated from a human donor in a cohort sampled during active COVID-19. Here the CDR3 reads CASSQVLLAGEPEQFF. CDR3 DNA sequence: TGTGCCAGCAGCCAAGTCTTACTAGCGGGAGAGCCTGAGCAGTTCTTC.